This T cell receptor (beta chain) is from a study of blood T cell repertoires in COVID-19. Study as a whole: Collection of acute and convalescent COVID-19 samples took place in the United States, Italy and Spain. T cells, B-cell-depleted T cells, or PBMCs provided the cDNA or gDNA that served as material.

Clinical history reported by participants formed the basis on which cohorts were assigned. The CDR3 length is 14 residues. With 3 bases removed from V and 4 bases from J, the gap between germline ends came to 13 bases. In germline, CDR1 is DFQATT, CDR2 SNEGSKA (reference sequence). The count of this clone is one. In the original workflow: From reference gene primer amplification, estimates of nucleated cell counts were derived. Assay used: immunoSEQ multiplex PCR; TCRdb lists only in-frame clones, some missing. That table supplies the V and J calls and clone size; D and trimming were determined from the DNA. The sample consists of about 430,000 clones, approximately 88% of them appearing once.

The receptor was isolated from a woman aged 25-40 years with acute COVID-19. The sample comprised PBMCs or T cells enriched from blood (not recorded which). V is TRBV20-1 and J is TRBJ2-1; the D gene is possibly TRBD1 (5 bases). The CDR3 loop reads CSASRTPGYNEQFF. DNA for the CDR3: TGCAGTGCTAGTCGGACACCCGGATACAATGAGCAGTTCTTC.